This T cell receptor beta chain was captured by sequencing in a study of T cells in Graves' hyperthyroidism and ophthalmopathy. The source of the PBMCs was less than 12 ml of fresh peripheral blood. On this clonotype itself: What it recognizes is unknown.

Researchers took RNA transcripts and amplified the TCR beta CDR3 regions from them. The HTBI set primed first-round TCR CDR3 RT-PCR. TCRdb analysed the multiplex PCR reads with MiXCR anew, one entry per CDR3 protein. The sample carries more than 550,000 distinct CDR3 sequences, around a sixth recorded once. This CDR3 has 14 residues. Germline V gives CDR1 SGHAT, CDR2 FQNNGV. The junction had 6 bases not matched to a gene; V was cut back by 5 bases and J by 5 bases. Notes on the study in general: Most clonotypes expanded in thyroid above 0.001 were likewise present in blood. From stable hyperthyroidism, ophthalmopathy was separated by a 13 V-J model.

Sequencing input: blood. This clonotype was sampled from a man aged 45-60 years with Graves' hyperthyroidism. The chain couples TRBV11-2 to TRBJ2-5; 9 nucleotides match TRBD2. This CDR3 is CASSRSGGLETQYF. Here the CDR3 DNA reads TGTGCCAGCAGCCGTAGCGGGGGCCTGGAGACCCAGTACTTC.